The rows below give T cell receptor beta chains drawn from one sample of a study of blood T cell repertoires in COVID-19. The assay was immunoSEQ multiplex PCR, and TCRdb's table has in-frame clones only and misses some. The top ten hold 1% to 1.5% of the sample, which has about 380,000 clones, around 90% seen once. Sequencing was carried out using peripheral blood. The receptor source for this set is a man aged 35 to 55 with acute or convalescent COVID-19. The CDR3 runs from the conserved cysteine through the conserved F or W. The order of the fields is V gene, J gene, clone size, D gene, CDR3 protein, CDR3 DNA. A D gene is named only where the DNA matches it firmly. Where a row states a size, it is once, few, many or the class of an expanded clone; other rows omit it.

TRBV12-3/TRBV12-4,TRBJ2-7,NA,NA,CASSFQQGYEQYF,TGTGCCAGCAGTTTCCAGCAGGGCTACGAGCAGTACTTC
TRBV2,TRBJ1-1,NA,TRBD1,CASSAGGTEAFF,TGTGCCAGCAGTGCAGGGGGGACTGAAGCTTTCTTT
TRBV20-1,TRBJ2-3,NA,TRBD2,CSASWRRGGTDTQYF,TGCAGTGCTAGTTGGCGGCGGGGGGGCACAGATACGCAGTATTTT
TRBV19,TRBJ1-2,NA,TRBD1,CASSTGTGSNYGYTF,TGTGCCAGTAGTACCGGGACAGGGTCCAACTATGGCTACACCTTC
TRBV5-4,TRBJ1-1,NA,TRBD1,CASSLPQGLNTEAFF,TGTGCCAGCAGCTTACCACAGGGGCTCAACACTGAAGCTTTCTTT
TRBV12-3/TRBV12-4,TRBJ2-1,once,NA,CASSFTIDEQFF,TGTGCCAGCAGTTTCACTATTGATGAGCAGTTCTTC
TRBV12-3/TRBV12-4,TRBJ2-7,NA,NA,CASSTGTPFEQYF,TGTGCCAGCAGCACCGGGACACCCTTCGAGCAGTACTTC
TRBV6-2/TRBV6-3,TRBJ2-4,once,NA,CASSSVARGGKNIQYF,TGTGCCAGCAGTTCGGTCGCAAGGGGGGGTAAAAACATTCAGTACTTC
TRBV15,TRBJ1-2,NA,TRBD1,CATSISHLGQGDYGYTF,TGTGCCACCAGCATTTCCCACCTCGGACAGGGCGATTATGGCTACACCTTC
TRBV3-1/TRBV3-2,TRBJ1-1,NA,NA,CASSLGRLANTEAFF,TGTGCCAGCAGCCTTGGCCGCCTGGCCAACACTGAAGCTTTCTTT
TRBV4-2,TRBJ1-2,NA,NA,CASSQGGGPGGYTF,TGTGCCAGCAGCCAAGGCGGGGGGCCTGGTGGCTACACCTTC
TRBV2,TRBJ1-6,NA,NA,CASRGGLSSYNSPLHF,TGTGCCAGCAGGGGAGGGCTTAGCTCCTATAATTCACCCCTCCACTTT
TRBV7-2,TRBJ1-2,NA,NA,CASSTGPPRAYGYTF,TGTGCCAGCAGCACTGGGCCACCCAGGGCCTATGGCTACACCTTC
TRBV7-8,TRBJ2-7,NA,TRBD1,CASSRAGTGGHEQYF,TGTGCCAGCAGCCGAGCCGGGACAGGGGGCCACGAGCAGTACTTC
TRBV7-6,TRBJ2-7,NA,TRBD2,CASSPVRTSGKTYEQYF,TGTGCCAGCAGCCCGGTACGGACTAGCGGGAAAACCTACGAGCAGTACTTC
TRBV9,TRBJ1-1,NA,TRBD1,CASSFRGEYTEAFF,TGTGCCAGCAGCTTCAGGGGGGAGTACACTGAAGCTTTCTTT
TRBV28,TRBJ1-2,NA,TRBD1,CASRQGGVGYTF,TGTGCCAGCAGACAGGGGGGAGTTGGCTACACCTTC
TRBV7-9,TRBJ2-7,NA,TRBD2,CASSFQRGEQYF,TGTGCCAGCAGCTTCCAGCGGGGCGAGCAGTACTTC
TRBV7-9,TRBJ1-5,NA,TRBD1,CASSRDRDQPQHF,TGTGCCAGCAGCCGCGACAGGGATCAGCCCCAGCATTTT
TRBV7-9,TRBJ2-5,few,TRBD1,CASSFPGQGGKTQYF,TGTGCCAGCAGCTTTCCAGGACAGGGCGGAAAGACCCAGTACTTC
TRBV6-5,TRBJ2-2,few,NA,CASSYSSLQDTGELFF,TGTGCCAGCAGTTACTCGTCTCTACAGGACACCGGGGAGCTGTTTTTT
TRBV7-9,TRBJ2-7,NA,TRBD1,CASSLLRGLEQYF,TGTGCCAGCAGCTTACTTAGGGGGCTCGAGCAGTACTTC
TRBV29-1,TRBJ1-1,NA,NA,CSVVRGNTEAFF,TGCAGCGTTGTCAGGGGAAACACTGAAGCTTTCTTT
TRBV9,TRBJ2-1,NA,TRBD2,CASSEGLAGYNEQFF,TGTGCCAGCAGCGAGGGACTAGCGGGGTACAATGAGCAGTTCTTC
TRBV6-2/TRBV6-3,TRBJ1-2,NA,NA,CASSYSILTRGANYGYTF,TGTGCCAGCAGTTACTCGATCTTAACCAGGGGAGCTAACTATGGCTACACCTTC
TRBV7-2,TRBJ1-4,NA,TRBD1,CASSPTGGSNEKLFF,TGTGCCAGCAGCCCCACAGGGGGCTCTAATGAAAAACTGTTTTTT
TRBV19,TRBJ1-3,NA,NA,CASSPRTSSGNTIYF,TGTGCCAGTAGTCCACGCACCAGTTCTGGAAACACCATATATTTT
TRBV2,TRBJ2-3,NA,TRBD1,CASSVGQGQTDTQYF,TGTGCCAGCAGTGTGGGACAGGGACAAACAGATACGCAGTATTTT
TRBV5-1,TRBJ2-5,NA,NA,CASTEGAGETQYF,TGCGCCAGCACAGAAGGGGCCGGGGAGACCCAGTACTTC
TRBV28,TRBJ2-7,NA,TRBD1,CASSSPRTGESYEQYF,TGTGCCAGCAGTTCTCCACGGACAGGAGAGTCCTACGAGCAGTACTTC
TRBV6-5,TRBJ1-2,NA,NA,CASSGHSGYGYTF,TGTGCCAGCAGCGGACATTCTGGGTATGGCTACACCTTC